The 18 T cell receptor beta chains below were found in one sample sequenced in a study of shared clonotypes between healthy human individuals. Data came from immunoSEQ multiplex PCR; TCRdb stores just in-frame clones and leaves some out. Of about 1 million clones in the sample, around 75% were seen once. The sample was memory CD4+ T cells sorted from blood. Subset defined: CD45RA-negative fraction. The receptor source for this set is a young man in good health.

This chain links TRBV5-5 with TRBJ1-2; tentative D call: TRBD1 (6 bases). The ends were cut back, 1 base at V and 8 bases at J, with 12 bases in the middle. Germline V lookup: CDR1 SGHKS, CDR2 YYEKEE (reference sequence). The CDR3 is 13 residues long. The chain's CDR3 is CASSLRQDGGYTF. CDR3 in DNA: TGTGCCAGCAGCTTGAGACAGGATGGGGGCTACACCTTC.

The J gene is TRBJ2-5, the V gene TRBV5-1, with TRBD1 matching 8 bases. The CDR3 is 15 residues long. J gave up 1 base and V 5 bases, and 7 bases lay outside the gene matches. CDR1 and CDR2 from the germline V gene are SGHRS and YFSETQ. DNA of the CDR3: TGCGCCAGCAGAGGGACAGGTACCTCCCAAGAGACCCAGTACTTC. It specifies CASRGTGTSQETQYF. The whole variable domain, filled in from reference TRBV5-1 and TRBJ2-5, reads KAGVTQTPRYLIKTRGQQVTLSCSPISGHRSVSWYQQTPGQGLQFLFEYFSETQRNKGNFPGRFSGRQFSNSRSEMNVSTLELGDSALYLCASRGTGTSQETQYFGPGTRLLVL.

The DNA of the CDR3 is TGTGCCAGCAGCTTAGAGGGGGATCTCGCCTACGAGCAGTACTTC. It translates to CASSLEGDLAYEQYF. The chain uses TRBV5-4 and TRBJ2-7, with a tentative D call TRBD1 (6 bases). The length of the CDR3 is 15 residues. CDR1 SGHNT and CDR2 YYREEE come from the germline V gene (reference sequence). V was shortened by 2 bases and J by 2 bases, with 14 bases between the two germline ends. The whole variable domain, remainder taken from reference TRBV5-4 and TRBJ2-7, is ETGVTQSPTHLIKTRGQQVTLRCSSQSGHNTVSWYQQALGQGPQFIFQYYREEENGRGNFPPRFSGLQFPNYSSELNVNALELDDSALYLCASSLEGDLAYEQYFGPGTRLTVT.

The chain combines TRBV11-3 with TRBJ2-7; 7 bases are a match to TRBD2. From germline, CDR1 is SGHNT and CDR2 YENEEA. V lost 3 bases, J lost 5 bases, and 7 bases stayed unmatched. The CDR3 runs 14 residues. This CDR3 reads CASSFTGTTNEQYF. The DNA of the CDR3 is TGTGCCAGCAGCTTCACCGGGACTACCAACGAGCAGTACTTC.

The V and J genes are TRBV6-5 and TRBJ1-2, with TRBD1 as a possible D gene (5 bases). This CDR3 spans 14 amino acids. V lost 3 bases to trimming and J lost 1 base, with 9 bases between them. From germline, CDR1 is MNHEY and CDR2 SVGAGI. The CDR3 sequence is CASSYRDGNYGYTF. The CDR3 coding sequence is TGTGCCAGCAGTTATCGGGACGGTAACTATGGCTACACCTTC.

The gene calls are TRBV30 and TRBJ1-3; possibly TRBD1 for D (5 bases). V lost 6 bases and J 1 base, leaving 13 bases between the germline ends. Looked up from germline, CDR1 is GTSNPN and CDR2 is SVGIG (reference sequence). This CDR3 spans 14 amino acids. Here the CDR3 reads CACKMGGSGNTIYF. In DNA, the CDR3 is TGTGCCTGCAAAATGGGGGGTTCTGGAAACACCATATATTTT.

There are a few counts of this clone. The same CDR3 arises from other DNA sequences in this sample as well. The chain joins TRBV28 to TRBJ2-1; 7 bases line up with TRBD2. CDR3 length: 12 residues. J gave up 6 bases and V 6 bases, and 2 bases lay outside the gene matches. CDR1 is MDHEN, CDR2 SYDVKM, per germline. For the CDR3, the DNA is TGTGCCAGCAGCAGGACTAGCAATGAGCAGTTCTTC. Translating it yields CASSRTSNEQFF.

This clone was recorded a few times. The chain links TRBV2 to TRBJ1-3; no reliable D call. Deletions cut 3 bases from V and 0 bases from J, with 15 bases between. The CDR3 length is 17 residues. Germline V CDR1 and CDR2: SNHLY, FYNNEI. CDR3 sequence: CASSDPPGVSSGNTIYF. CDR3 coding DNA: TGTGCCAGCAGTGACCCCCCAGGAGTCAGCTCTGGAAACACCATATATTTT.

The rearrangement uses TRBV5-5 and TRBJ1-2; possibly TRBD1 for D (6 bases). The V and J ends lost 3 bases and 3 bases respectively, with 9 bases between them. The length of the CDR3 is 13 residues. CDR1 and CDR2 from the germline V gene are SGHKS and YYEKEE (reference sequence). The CDR3 nucleotides read TGTGCCAGCAGCTCGGGACACTACTATGGCTACACCTTC. Translating it yields CASSSGHYYGYTF.

V usage is TRBV18 and J usage is TRBJ2-7; possibly TRBD1 for D (7 bases). Looked up from germline, CDR1 is KGHSH and CDR2 is LQKENI. Trimming stripped 6 bases from V and 7 bases from J, with 13 bases between. The CDR3 totals 12 residues. The CDR3 here is CASSSTGTEQYF. CDR3 bases: TGTGCCAGCTCCTCGACAGGGACTGAGCAGTACTTC.

The V call is TRBV11-2, the J call TRBJ2-5; D unclear. Germline loops: CDR1 SGHAT, CDR2 FQNNGV. Trimming shortened V by 6 bases and J by 2 bases, and 7 bases separated the two germline ends. The CDR3 length is 12 residues. The CDR3 nucleotides are TGTGCCAGCAGACAATTTCAAGAGACCCAGTACTTC. It encodes CASRQFQETQYF.

This clone was recorded many times. This chain links TRBV19 with TRBJ1-5; possible D gene TRBD1, 5 bases. V lost 3 bases to trimming and J lost 0 bases, with 9 bases between them. The CDR3 covers 15 residues. Germline V lookup: CDR1 LNHDA, CDR2 SQIVND (reference sequence). In DNA, the CDR3 is TGTGCCAGTAGTATCGACAGCTATAGCAATCAGCCCCAGCATTTT. This encodes CASSIDSYSNQPQHF.

This clone was seen a handful of times. CDR3 nucleotides: TGTGCCAGCAGCCTTCTAGCGGGGGGGCCGGGCAATGAGCAGTTCTTC. As protein: CASSLLAGGPGNEQFF. The V and J genes are TRBV4-2 and TRBJ2-1, with TRBD2 identical over 12 bases. V gave up 4 bases and J gave up 6 bases; unmatched junction bases: 7. Germline CDR1 reads LGHNA; CDR2 reads YNFKEQ. This CDR3 is 16 amino acids long.

This chain uses TRBV9 with TRBJ1-2; D remains ambiguous. Between the trimmed V and J ends, which lost 5 bases and 5 bases, there was a span of 13 bases. Germline CDR1 reads SGDLS; CDR2 reads YYNGEE. The CDR3 contains 13 residues. The DNA of the CDR3 is TGTGCCAGCAGTCGGAGTGTGCTATATGGCTACACCTTC. Encoded protein: CASSRSVLYGYTF.

The chain has TRBV29-1 and TRBJ2-7; 7 positions agree with TRBD1. The V gene's germline CDR1 is SQVTM and CDR2 ANQGSEA. V lost 8 bases, J lost 4 bases, and 14 bases stayed unmatched. The CDR3 extends over 14 amino acids. For the CDR3, the DNA is TGCAGCTCCTGCCCCCGGGACAGCCTTTACGAGCAGTACTTC. Protein: CSSCPRDSLYEQYF.

This rearrangement joins TRBV5-5 to TRBJ1-5; D gene ambiguous. Trimming shortened V by 1 base and J by 6 bases, and 14 bases separated the two germline ends. The length of the CDR3 is 15 residues. Germline lookup yields CDR1 SGHKS and CDR2 YYEKEE (reference sequence). The CDR3 DNA sequence: TGTGCCAGCAGCTTGTTAGAGAAATCTGGTCAGCCCCAGCATTTT. It encodes CASSLLEKSGQPQHF.

The CDR3 loop reads CASSQAPVRGNQPQHF. DNA of the CDR3: TGCGCCAGCAGCCAAGCCCCCGTTCGTGGCAATCAGCCCCAGCATTTT. This chain joins TRBV4-1 and TRBJ1-5; D is undetermined. Between the trimmed V and J ends, which lost 1 base and 2 bases, there was a span of 12 bases. Germline-derived CDR1 and CDR2 are MGHRA and YSYEKL. This CDR3 region has 16 residues.

This clone showed up just a few times. This sample includes further DNA sequences coding for the same CDR3. This chain uses TRBV2 with TRBJ1-1; D is uncertain. Germline V gene sequence: CDR1 SNHLY, CDR2 FYNNEI. Trimming cost V 3 bases and J 4 bases, with 6 bases left between them. The CDR3 is 12 residues long. DNA of the CDR3: TGTGCCAGCAGTGAGAGGGCCACTGAAGCTTTCTTT. Its translation is CASSERATEAFF.